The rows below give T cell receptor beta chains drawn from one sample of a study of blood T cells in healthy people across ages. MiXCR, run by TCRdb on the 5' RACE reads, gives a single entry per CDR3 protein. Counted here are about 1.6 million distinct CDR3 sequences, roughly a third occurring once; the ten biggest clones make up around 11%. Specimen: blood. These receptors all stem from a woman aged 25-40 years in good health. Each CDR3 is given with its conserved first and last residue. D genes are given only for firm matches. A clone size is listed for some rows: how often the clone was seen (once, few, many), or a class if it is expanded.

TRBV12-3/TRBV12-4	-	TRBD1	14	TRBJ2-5	CASRRGTVQESQYF	TGTGCCAGCAGGCGTGGGACAGTACAAGAGTCCCAGTACTTC
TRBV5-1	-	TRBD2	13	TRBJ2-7	CASRTTSGDEQYF	TGCGCCAGCAGGACGACTAGCGGGGACGAGCAGTACTTC
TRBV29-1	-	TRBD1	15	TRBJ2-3	CSVESGTVYPSNRYF	TGCAGCGTTGAATCCGGGACAGTCTACCCTAGTAATAGGTATTTT
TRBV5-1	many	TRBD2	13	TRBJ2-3	CASSLAGEDTQYF	TGTGCCAGCAGCTTAGCGGGGGAGGATACGCAGTATTTT
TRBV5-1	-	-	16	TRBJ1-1	CASSSLEAAMNTEAFF	TGCGCCAGCAGCTCCCTTGAAGCAGCCATGAACACTGAAGCTTTCTTT
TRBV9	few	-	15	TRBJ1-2	CASSASPSLNYGYTF	TGTGCCAGCAGCGCCTCACCAAGCTTGAACTATGGCTACACCTTC
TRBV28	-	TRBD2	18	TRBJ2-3	CASSLGATSGHSTDTQYF	TGTGCCAGCAGTTTAGGGGCGACTAGCGGCCATTCCACAGATACGCAGTATTTT
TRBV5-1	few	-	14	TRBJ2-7	CASSLPGDSYEQYF	TGCGCCAGCAGCCTCCCAGGGGATTCCTACGAGCAGTACTTC
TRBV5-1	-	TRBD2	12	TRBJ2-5	CASSLAGGGQYF	TGCGCCAGCAGCTTGGCCGGGGGAGGGCAGTACTTC
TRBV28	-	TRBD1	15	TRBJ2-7	CASSSSGTGIYEQYF	TGTGCCAGCAGTTCCTCGGGGACAGGGATATACGAGCAGTACTTC
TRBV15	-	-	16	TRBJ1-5	CATSRVSDSRNQPQHF	TGTGCCACCAGCAGGGTATCCGACAGTCGCAATCAGCCCCAGCATTTT
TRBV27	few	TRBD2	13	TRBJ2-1	CASGKGTTVEQFF	TGTGCCAGCGGAAAAGGGACTACGGTTGAGCAGTTCTTC
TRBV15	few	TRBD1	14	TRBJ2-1	CATSTGGQINEQFF	TGTGCCACCAGCACAGGGGGCCAGATCAATGAGCAGTTCTTC
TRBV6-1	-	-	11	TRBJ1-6	CASLGISPLHF	TGTGCCAGCCTCGGGATTTCACCCCTCCACTTT
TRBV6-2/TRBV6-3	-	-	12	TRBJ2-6	CASSPLTNVLTF	TGTGCCAGCAGCCCCTTGACCAACGTCCTGACTTTC
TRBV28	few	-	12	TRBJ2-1	CASSSGLQHQFF	TGTGCCAGCAGTTCCGGGCTCCAACATCAGTTCTTC
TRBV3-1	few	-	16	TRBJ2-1	CASSQEVLAAYNEQFF	TGTGCCAGCAGCCAAGAAGTACTAGCAGCATACAATGAGCAGTTCTTC
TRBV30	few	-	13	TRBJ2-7	CAWSRAGPYEQYF	TGTGCCTGGAGTCGGGCAGGCCCCTACGAGCAGTACTTC
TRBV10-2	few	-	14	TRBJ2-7	CASNMEGPNYEQYF	TGCGCCAGCAATATGGAGGGACCTAACTACGAGCAGTACTTC
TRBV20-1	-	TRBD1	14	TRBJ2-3	CSANYRGHADTQYF	TGCAGTGCTAATTACAGGGGGCACGCAGATACGCAGTATTTT
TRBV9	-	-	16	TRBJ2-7	CASSVGESGDPYEQYF	TGTGCCAGCAGCGTAGGAGAGTCAGGGGATCCCTACGAGCAGTACTTC
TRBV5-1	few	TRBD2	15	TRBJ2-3	CASSLASGSADTQYF	TGTGCCAGCAGCTTAGCCAGCGGGAGTGCAGATACGCAGTATTTT
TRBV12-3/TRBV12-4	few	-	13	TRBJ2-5	CASSLTRDETQYF	TGTGCCAGCAGTTTGACAAGGGATGAGACCCAGTACTTC
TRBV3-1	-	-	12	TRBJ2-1	CASTHSGNEQFF	TGTGCCAGCACTCACTCGGGCAATGAGCAGTTCTTC
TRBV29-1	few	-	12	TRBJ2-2	CSGGLATGELFF	TGCAGCGGAGGACTGGCGACCGGGGAGCTGTTTTTT
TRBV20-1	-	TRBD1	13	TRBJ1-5	CSAPDRGREPQHF	TGCAGTGCCCCGGACAGGGGTCGGGAGCCCCAGCATTTT
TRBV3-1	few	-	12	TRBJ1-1	CASSQAGTEAFF	TGCGCCAGCAGCCAGGCCGGGACTGAAGCTTTCTTT
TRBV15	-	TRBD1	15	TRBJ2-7	CATSTGDRGVREQYF	TGTGCCACCAGCACAGGGGACAGGGGAGTCCGCGAGCAGTACTTC
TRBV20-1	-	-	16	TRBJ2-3	CSARDLQRTVTDTQYF	TGCAGTGCTAGAGATCTACAAAGGACAGTCACAGATACGCAGTATTTT
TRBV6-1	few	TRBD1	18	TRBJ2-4	CASSPDRVIGLAKNIQYF	TGTGCCAGCAGTCCAGACAGGGTTATTGGGCTAGCCAAAAACATTCAGTACTTC
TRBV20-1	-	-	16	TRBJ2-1	CSARAVLAESYNEQFF	TGCAGTGCTAGAGCAGTACTAGCCGAATCCTACAATGAGCAGTTCTTC
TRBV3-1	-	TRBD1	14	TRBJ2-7	CASSPEPGGYEQYF	TGTGCCAGCAGCCCCGAACCAGGGGGCTACGAGCAGTACTTC
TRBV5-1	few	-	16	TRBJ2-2	CASSLGPSLSTGELFF	TGCGCCAGCAGCTTGGGGCCCAGTCTATCTACCGGGGAGCTGTTTTTT
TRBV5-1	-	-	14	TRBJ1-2	CASSLDPNNYGYTF	TGCGCCAGCAGCTTAGACCCGAATAACTATGGCTACACCTTC
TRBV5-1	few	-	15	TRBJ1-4	CASSLDPATNEKLFF	TGCGCCAGCAGCTTGGATCCGGCAACTAATGAAAAACTGTTTTTT
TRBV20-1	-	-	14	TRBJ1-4	CSARDLQEEEKLFF	TGCAGTGCTAGAGATCTGCAGGAGGAAGAAAAACTGTTTTTT
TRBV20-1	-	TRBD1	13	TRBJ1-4	CSATDRGNGKLFF	TGCAGTGCTACGGACAGGGGTAATGGAAAACTGTTTTTT